This T cell receptor beta chain originates from a study of graft-versus-host responses after intestinal transplantation (dated by TCRdb to about 2021). In the study overall: The transplants that recipients got were multivisceral, liver-intestinal, or isolated intestinal. All recipients received anti-thymocyte globulin induction followed by maintenance tacrolimus and steroids for around three years. Graft-versus-host and host-versus-graft alloreactive T cell clones were tracked in the graft, circulation and bone marrow after intestinal transplantation using bulk TCR-beta CDR3 sequencing. To identify alloreactive clones, pre-transplant mixed lymphocyte reaction products were sequenced and then compared with unstimulated pre-transplant donor and recipient T cells. The cohort enrolled about two dozen intestinal transplant recipients including one retransplant, and a few patients lacking pretransplant specimens were excluded. A peak of at least 4% donor T cells among recipient peripheral blood mononuclear cells was the definition used for donor T cell macrochimerism. Samples from a few later patients were sequenced in-house on an Illumina MiSeq with MiXCR processing rather than by the commercial service. What the work shows at the level of the full study, not this receptor alone: In patients with donor T cell macrochimerism, the allografts had high GvH to HvG T cell clonal ratios. Peak levels of circulating GvH clones were associated with declines in HvG clones early after transplant. The conclusions were limited by the relatively low number and heterogeneity of the intestinal transplant patients. GvH clones were found in recipient bone marrow, and some of the GvH clones appeared earlier in ileal mucosa or blood, which is consistent with an intestinal mucosal origin.

The CDR3 runs 18 amino acids, cysteine and phenylalanine included. Of all the DNA, just the CDR3 is kept, 54 bases in frame from base 1. Trimming takes 6 bases off V and 4 bases off J; junction bases not matched to a gene: 16. CDR1 MNHEY and CDR2 SMNVEV are derived from the germline V gene (reference sequence). Library creation used the immunoSEQ multiplex PCR assay. In most patients, genomic DNA was isolated using the Qiagen DNeasy Blood and Tissue Kit and sent frozen to Adaptive Biotechnologies for TCR sequencing. High-throughput TCR-beta CDR3 sequencing of genomic DNA from most patients was performed by Adaptive Biotechnologies. The authors processed their data as follows. Adaptive's ImmunoSEQ software was the source of the TCR sequencing data for 15 to 20 patients, while a few other patients were processed with MiXCR and VDJtools. To correct CD4 versus CD8 sorting errors, sequences present in both subsets at a frequency ratio below 5:1 were removed. CDR3 nucleotide sequences shared by donor and recipient were removed because the origin of these sequences could not be assigned. To be classed as alloreactive, a clone needed at least 2-fold expansion over unstimulated cells and a minimum CFSE-low frequency of 0.002% (template counts) or 0.001% (read counts). A clone was considered mappable if detected in the sequenced pre-transplant spleen, lymph node, or MLR CFSE-low populations of the donor or recipient. Cumulative frequency of alloreactive clones was calculated as a percentage of all sequences weighted by copy number. Drawn from immuneACCESS, this table holds only the in-frame rearrangements with V and J called that TCRdb kept. Clones are partly lost; checked studies trace under half to an unresolved V gene and leave the rest unexplained. That table is the source of V, J and clone size, and D and trimming were worked out from the DNA. This sample has tens of thousands of clones in its table, and 85% to 95% of those were observed once. The ten largest clones add up to approximately 0.2% of the sample.

Taken with the paper, the label for time point translates to: cells obtained before transplantation from donor or recipient. CD3+CD4+ and CD3+CD8+ populations were FACS-sorted from unstimulated pre-transplant donor and recipient cells taken from spleen or lymph nodes. About this clone itself: This receptor's antigen is unknown. No base-level quality is on record; no much larger clone is a single base apart.

The V and J genes are TRBV27 and TRBJ1-4, with 8 junctional bases fitting TRBD1. The source was unstimulated CD8+ T cells sorted from spleen or lymph node cells, collected before transplant. The source of this sequence is a human donor who was the organ donor for an intestinal transplant. CDR3 region: CASSLIWVQGVDNEKLFF. The nucleotide sequence reads TGTGCCAGCAGCCTTATTTGGGTACAGGGGGTGGATAATGAAAAACTGTTTTTT.